Listed below are T cell receptor beta chains from one sample, sequenced in a study of T cells in Graves' hyperthyroidism and ophthalmopathy. TCRdb reanalysed the multiplex PCR reads using MiXCR and keeps one entry per CDR3 protein. The data hold 350,000 to 450,000 distinct CDR3 sequences, with more than 12% observed a single time. Sequencing used blood. The receptor set was obtained from a man between 45 and 60 years old with Graves' ophthalmopathy. CDR3s include the opening cysteine and the closing phenylalanine or tryptophan. D genes are given only for firm matches. The size entry is marked missing in some rows and otherwise reads once, few, many or a size class.

J,length,size,V,D,DNA,CDR3
TRBJ2-1,16,many,TRBV6-6,TRBD2,TGTGCCAGCAGTTACTTCGGGAGGAGCTCCTACAATGAGCAGTTCTTC,CASSYFGRSSYNEQFF
TRBJ2-1,14,NA,TRBV5-1,NA,TGCGCCAGCAGCTTTGCCGGTGCATCCGGTGAGCAGTTCTTC,CASSFAGASGEQFF
TRBJ2-7,15,many,TRBV28,NA,TGTGCCAGCAGTTTATACCCAGGGACCACCTACGAGCAGTACTTC,CASSLYPGTTYEQYF
TRBJ2-7,14,many,TRBV5-1,TRBD2,TGCGCCAGCAGCCCTAGCGGGAAAGGATATGAGCAGTACTTC,CASSPSGKGYEQYF
TRBJ2-7,15,many,TRBV30,TRBD2,TGTGCCTGGAGTGGGGGGCTAGCGGGAATCTACGAGCAGTACTTC,CAWSGGLAGIYEQYF
TRBJ2-2,16,NA,TRBV3-1,TRBD2,TGTGCCAGCAGCCAAAGAGCGGGGATTAACACCGGGGAGCTGTTTTTT,CASSQRAGINTGELFF
TRBJ2-7,18,many,TRBV6-5,TRBD2,TGTGCCAGCAGTTACAAAGGGCCATCGGGACTAGCGGTTTACGAGCAGTACTTC,CASSYKGPSGLAVYEQYF
TRBJ2-1,14,many,TRBV20-1,NA,TGCAGTGCTCCACGGACGCTAAACTACAATGAGCAGTTCTTC,CSAPRTLNYNEQFF
TRBJ2-7,16,many,TRBV6-1,TRBD2,TGTGCCAGCTCTAAGTCCGGGACTATTCTCTCCTACGAGCAGTACTTC,CASSKSGTILSYEQYF
TRBJ1-2,13,many,TRBV12-3/TRBV12-4,TRBD1,TGTGCCAGCAGCCTGGACAGGGTTAATGGCTACACCTTC,CASSLDRVNGYTF
TRBJ2-1,14,few,TRBV29-1,NA,NA,CSVGGGASGRASFF
TRBJ2-7,17,many,TRBV5-1,TRBD2,TGCGCCAGCAGCTTGACCATAGGGACTAGCGGGAGCTACGAGCAGTACTTC,CASSLTIGTSGSYEQYF
TRBJ2-7,13,few,TRBV6-2/TRBV6-3,NA,TGTGCCAGCAGCGATGGGTGGCAGGGACGGCAGTACTTC,CASSDGWQGRQYF
TRBJ2-1,14,few,TRBV9,NA,TGTGCCAGCAGCGTTGGGTTGTTAGGCAATGAGCAGTTCTTC,CASSVGLLGNEQFF
TRBJ2-1,17,NA,TRBV5-5,NA,TGTGCCAGCAGCCCTGGTTATGGGGGGCGCACCGGGGATGAGCAGTTCTTC,CASSPGYGGRTGDEQFF
TRBJ1-2,13,few,TRBV5-1,NA,TGCGCCAGCAGCTGGCTGGGGGTCCGAGGCTACACCTTC,CASSWLGVRGYTF
TRBJ2-1,14,few,TRBV10-3,TRBD2,TGTGCCAACTCGGGACTAGCGGGAACTGAGGAGCAGTTCTTC,CANSGLAGTEEQFF
TRBJ2-1,14,NA,TRBV27,NA,TGTGCCAGCAGTCCTCGGAGGGCCCACAATGAGCAGTTCTTC,CASSPRRAHNEQFF
TRBJ2-5,14,NA,TRBV20-1,NA,TGCAGTGCTGTCGACCAAACGAAGGGAGAGACCCAGTACTTC,CSAVDQTKGETQYF
TRBJ2-7,13,many,TRBV13,NA,TGTGCCAGCAGCTTAGGAAATTCCTACGAGCAGTACTTC,CASSLGNSYEQYF
TRBJ1-1,15,many,TRBV5-4,NA,TGTGCCAGCAGCTTAGGGGGAGGAAGTATCACTGAAGCTTTCTTT,CASSLGGGSITEAFF
TRBJ1-2,18,many,TRBV27,NA,TGTGCCAGCAGCCTACGAAACAGCCCCGGGGCCGCTAACTATGGCTACACCTTC,CASSLRNSPGAANYGYTF
TRBJ2-7,13,many,TRBV27,NA,TGTGCCAGCACCGACTCCAACTCCTACGAGCAGTACTTC,CASTDSNSYEQYF
TRBJ1-1,11,NA,TRBV7-9,NA,TGTGCCAGCAGCTTAGCGGCTGTAGCTTTCTTT,CASSLAAVAFF
TRBJ1-2,15,few,TRBV9,NA,TGTGCCAGCATCCCGGGACAAGAAATTTTCTATGGCTACACCTTC,CASIPGQEIFYGYTF
TRBJ2-2,14,NA,TRBV12-3/TRBV12-4,NA,TGTGCCAGCAGCCCAGCAGGGTCGGGCGGGGAGCTGTTTTTT,CASSPAGSGGELFF
TRBJ1-5,16,NA,TRBV6-1,TRBD1,TGTGCCAGCACCCCTTTCGGGACAGATAGCAATCAGCCCCAGCATTTT,CASTPFGTDSNQPQHF